The clone carrying this T cell receptor beta chain was seen repeatedly, ten times or more. The data were obtained in a study of early T cells in non-severe SARS-CoV-2 infection. Study-level information: Chains stayed unpaired after sequencing of bulk RNA from unsorted whole blood.

CDR3 size: 16 residues. V was clipped by 6 bases and J by 4 bases; unmatched bases: 9. The germline gives CDR1 SGHAT, CDR2 FQNNGV. TCRdb processed the 5' RACE reads anew with MiXCR; each CDR3 protein has one entry. The data contain approximately 65,000 distinct CDR3 sequences, 9.5% to 13% of them singletons. Sequencing was carried out using whole blood. This chain uses TRBV11-2 with TRBJ2-1; TRBD2 matches 10 bases. The source of this sequence is an adult who was a healthcare worker with PCR-confirmed SARS-CoV-2 infection or an uninfected control (not recorded which). The CDR3 DNA reads as TGTGCCAGCAGGCGAGGAGCGGGAGGGGGATACAATGAGCAGTTCTTC. Amino acid sequence: CASRRGAGGGYNEQFF.